This TCR beta chain was profiled in a study of blood T cells in healthy people across ages. Study findings and constraints: CMV infection status of these donors was not known.

Note on this clonotype: Antigen unknown.

The CDR3 loop spans 17 amino acids. Trimming shortened V by 0 bases and J by 7 bases, and 16 bases separated the two germline ends. CDR1 and CDR2 from the germline V gene are LGHDT and YNNKEL (reference sequence). Combining a sample-barcoded 5' primer with a J-beta primer mix, a second PCR ran for 7 to 11 cycles. Every sample gave at least 3 million paired-end reads containing CDR3. One entry per CDR3 protein results from TCRdb running MiXCR on the 5' RACE reads. Of about 730,000 distinct CDR3 sequences in the sample, around 40% were seen once. Sequenced sample: blood. The chain recombines TRBV3-1 with TRBJ1-6; unclear D gene. This TCR derives from a woman aged 60-70 years in good health. The CDR3 sequence: CASSQDWPGNGNSPLHF. For the CDR3, the DNA is TGTGCCAGCAGCCAAGACTGGCCCGGGAATGGGAATTCACCCCTCCACTTT.